A selection of T cell receptor beta chains follows, all from one sample in a study of shared clonotypes between healthy human individuals. The table came from immunoSEQ multiplex PCR; TCRdb's copy has only in-frame clones and leaves some out. The sample has 2 million to 2.5 million clones; approximately 93% are singletons. The sequenced sample consisted of naive CD4+ T cells from PBMCs. The receptors were gathered from a man aged 18 to 35 in good health. Some clones in this sample may be carry-over from other donors' samples. The CDR3 runs from the conserved cysteine through the conserved F or W. The D gene is left open where the match is weak. The size field is filled for only some rows; it gives once, few, many or a size class.

j_call v_call clone_size d_call cdr3_nt cdr3_aa
TRBJ1-1 TRBV10-3 - - TGTGCCATCAGTGGTCAGGGTTCGGGAACTGAAGCTTTCTTT CAISGQGSGTEAFF
TRBJ2-7 TRBV10-3 - TRBD2 TGTGCCACTAGACTAGCGGGAGACCCCTACGAGCAGTACTTC CATRLAGDPYEQYF
TRBJ2-3 TRBV19 - - TGTGCCAGTAGTATCACCCTAGCCCCAGATACGCAGTATTTT CASSITLAPDTQYF
TRBJ1-4 TRBV4-2 - TRBD1 TGTGCCAGCAGCTCTCCGGGACAGGGTTATGAAAAACTGTTTTTT CASSSPGQGYEKLFF
TRBJ2-2 TRBV11-2 - - TGTGCCAGCAGCTTATTTACGAGGGCCGGGGAGCTGTTTTTT CASSLFTRAGELFF
TRBJ1-2 TRBV18 once TRBD1 TGTGCCAGCTCACCCAGGAGTCCTTCAGGGGGTCGAGGCTATGGCTACACCTTC CASSPRSPSGGRGYGYTF
TRBJ2-1 TRBV7-9 - TRBD1 TGTGCCAGCAGCTTATGGGACAGGGGTTTCGATGAGCAGTTCTTC CASSLWDRGFDEQFF
TRBJ2-1 TRBV6-6 once - TGTGCCAGCAGTTTAGGGTACAATGAGCAGTTCTTC CASSLGYNEQFF
TRBJ2-7 TRBV6-1 - TRBD1 TGTGCCAGCAAATACAGGGGGCTAAACTACGAGCAGTACTTC CASKYRGLNYEQYF
TRBJ2-7 TRBV7-2 - TRBD2 TGTGCCAGCAGCTTCTGGCTAGCGGGAGTAAATGAGCAGTACTTC CASSFWLAGVNEQYF
TRBJ2-1 TRBV5-6 - - TGTGCCAGCAGCTTGTTGTCGGCCGACCCCTACAATGAGCAGTTCTTC CASSLLSADPYNEQFF
TRBJ1-5 TRBV28 few TRBD1 TGTGCCAGCAGTTTAGTCGGGACAGGGGTAGGTCAGCCCCAGCATTTT CASSLVGTGVGQPQHF
TRBJ1-1 TRBV6-1 - - TGTGCCAGCAGTGGTGGACCCCTTCTGAACACTGAAGCTTTCTTT CASSGGPLLNTEAFF
TRBJ1-2 TRBV4-1 - - TGCGCCAGCAGCTCTGACAGTAGGAGCTATGGCTACACCTTC CASSSDSRSYGYTF
TRBJ2-3 TRBV30 - - TGTGCCTGGAGTGAAGGCCACTCAGGGGTATCAGATACGCAGTATTTT CAWSEGHSGVSDTQYF
TRBJ2-3 TRBV29-1 - - TGCAGCGTTGGGCGGGATACGCAGTATTTT CSVGRDTQYF
TRBJ1-3 TRBV6-4 - - TGTGCCAGCAGTGACCCGACACAGGGAAGCTCTGGAAACACCATATATTTT CASSDPTQGSSGNTIYF
TRBJ2-6 TRBV19 - - TGTGCCAGTAGTAGAAGGGGCCCTGGGGCCAACGTCCTGACTTTC CASSRRGPGANVLTF
TRBJ1-3 TRBV5-1 - - TGCGCCAGCAGCGCCGATCTACCAGGAACTGGAAACACCATATATTTT CASSADLPGTGNTIYF
TRBJ1-2 TRBV28 - - TGTGCCAGCAGTCTAAGGACAAGGGGAACATCTAACTATGGCTACACCTTC CASSLRTRGTSNYGYTF
TRBJ1-1 TRBV9 - TRBD1 TGTGCCAGCAGCCCTCGGACAGGGATGAACACTGAAGCTTTCTTT CASSPRTGMNTEAFF
TRBJ1-2 TRBV5-1 - TRBD1 TGCGCCAGCAGCCCGTTTCCGGGACAGGGAAGGTCGGTGTGGGGCTACACCTTC CASSPFPGQGRSVWGYTF
TRBJ1-2 TRBV28 few - TGTGCCAGCAGTTCCGAAGGACGGGGAGGCTATGGCTACACCTTC CASSSEGRGGYGYTF
TRBJ1-1 TRBV9 - - TGTGCCAGCAGCGCGGGATACGCTGAAGCTTTCTTT CASSAGYAEAFF
TRBJ2-1 TRBV6-1 - - TGTGCCAGCGGGGTCTCCTACAATGAGCAGTTCTTC CASGVSYNEQFF
TRBJ2-2 TRBV28 - - TGTGCCAGCAGCGTAAGCCCAGGGTACACCGGGGAGCTGTTTTTT CASSVSPGYTGELFF
TRBJ1-1 TRBV6-5 - TRBD1 TGTGCCAGCAACAAACTGACAGGGGGTCTAGTTGAAGCTTTCTTT CASNKLTGGLVEAFF
TRBJ1-5 TRBV28 - - TGTGCCAGCAGATCCCGGGGAAATCAGCCCCAGCATTTT CASRSRGNQPQHF
TRBJ1-1 TRBV9 - TRBD1 TGTGCCAGCAGCGTAGGTCATGGAGGGGGCGGAACTGAAGCTTTCTTT CASSVGHGGGGTEAFF
TRBJ1-2 TRBV6-6 - - TGTGCCAGCAGTGTACAGGGAGGCTATGGCTACACCTTC CASSVQGGYGYTF
TRBJ2-1 TRBV7-3 - - TGTGCCAGCGGGAGATCGACCTACAATGAGCAGTTCTTC CASGRSTYNEQFF
TRBJ1-5 TRBV18 - - TGTGCCAGCTCACCGGGAATTGGTGTTCAGCCCCAGCATTTT CASSPGIGVQPQHF
TRBJ2-2 TRBV9 - TRBD2 TGTGCCAGCAGCGTAAGGACTAGCGGGAGGAAGACCGGGGAGCTGTTTTTT CASSVRTSGRKTGELFF
TRBJ2-1 TRBV30 - TRBD2 TGTGCCTGGAGTGGGTTAGCGGGAACCACTTACAATGAGCAGTTCTTC CAWSGLAGTTYNEQFF
TRBJ2-7 TRBV30 - TRBD2 TGTGCCTGGATGGCGGGAGGGAGTTACGAGCAGTACTTC CAWMAGGSYEQYF
TRBJ2-3 TRBV28 once - TGTGCCAGCACAGAGTTAAGCGGGTTCACAGATACGCAGTATTTT CASTELSGFTDTQYF
TRBJ2-7 TRBV2 - - TGTGCCAGCAGTGGACTGGGCTACGAGCAGTACTTC CASSGLGYEQYF
TRBJ2-1 TRBV5-4 - - TGTGCCAGCAGCTTGTTTTCCAGGTCCTACAATGAGCAGTTCTTC CASSLFSRSYNEQFF
TRBJ2-7 TRBV7-8 - - TGTGCCAGCAGTTTGGGGGCCACGACTCCGGACGAGCAGTACTTC CASSLGATTPDEQYF
TRBJ1-3 TRBV15 - TRBD1 TGTGCCACCAGCAGAGAAGGGACAGGGGTATCCTCTGGAAACACCATATATTTT CATSREGTGVSSGNTIYF
TRBJ1-6 TRBV6-6 once - TGTGCCAGCAGTTACGGGAGTGGCAGTAATTCACCCCTCCACTTT CASSYGSGSNSPLHF
TRBJ2-5 TRBV5-1 once - TGCGCCAGCAGCTTGGCCTGGGGGCGACAAGAGACCCAGTACTTC CASSLAWGRQETQYF
TRBJ2-1 TRBV5-1 - TRBD2 TGCGCCAGCAGCCGGGCTAGCGGGAGTTTGAATGAGCAGTTCTTC CASSRASGSLNEQFF
TRBJ2-1 TRBV6-5 - - TGTGCCAGCAGTAAGGGTAATGAGCAGTTCTTC CASSKGNEQFF
TRBJ2-5 TRBV5-1 - TRBD1 TGCGCCAGCAGCTTACAGGGGTCCCGGGAAGAGACCCAGTACTTC CASSLQGSREETQYF
TRBJ1-2 TRBV10-3 - TRBD1 TGTGCCATCAGTCCTGGGGACAGGGGAGGCTATGGCTACACCTTC CAISPGDRGGYGYTF
TRBJ1-5 TRBV28 - - TGTGCCAGCAGGAGGCCCATGGGCAATCAGCCCCAGCATTTT CASRRPMGNQPQHF
TRBJ1-1 TRBV18 - - TGTGCCAGCTCACCAAAAGGGGCGCGGGGGAACACTGAAGCTTTCTTT CASSPKGARGNTEAFF
TRBJ1-4 TRBV2 - TRBD1 TGTGCCAGCTCAAGTAGGGACAGCCTAGCAACTAATGAAAAACTGTTTTTT CASSSRDSLATNEKLFF
TRBJ2-2 TRBV7-2 - - TGTGCCAGCAGCTCAGGGGTATGGGGGGAGCTGTTTTTT CASSSGVWGELFF